This T cell receptor (beta chain) was profiled in a study of T-cell memory formation after mild COVID-19. Regarding the study as a whole: Pre-infection memory showed some responding clones, and this suggested that cross-reactive memory joined. Shrinking CD4+ clones resided mostly in CM and EM, and CD8+ ones in EMRA.

On this clonotype itself: Its antigen is unknown.

The CDR3 is made up of 14 amino acids. The V end was cut by 2 bases, the J end by 2 bases, with 13 bases between. From germline, CDR1 is DFQATT and CDR2 SNEGSKA (reference sequence). With constant-segment primers, 5'RACE yielded cDNA libraries of TCR alpha and TCR beta that carried sample barcodes and UMIs. TCRdb re-analysed the 5' RACE reads in MiXCR, keeping a single row per CDR3 protein. The top ten clones hold 11% to 15% of a sample with about 150,000 distinct CDR3 sequences, around 13% of them seen once. The receptor's source is an adult woman who had mild COVID-19 (a few samples of this study predate the infection). Cell type and time point are not known. The chain carries TRBV20-1 and TRBJ2-7; no definite D call. The sequenced sample was PBMCs or a T cell subset sorted from them (not recorded which). This CDR3 is CSARSRLTAYEQYF. In nucleotides, the CDR3 is TGCAGTGCTAGATCACGCCTGACGGCCTACGAGCAGTACTTC.